The following is a T cell receptor (beta chain) sequence with its context. Its antigen is unknown. TCRdb keeps only in-frame clones here, not all; method: immunoSEQ multiplex PCR. The data hold 60,000 or so clones, with around four fifths observed a single time. The V segment lost 8 bases and the J segment 8 bases; nucleotides outside the gene matches: 9. Per germline, CDR1 MDHEN and CDR2 SYDVKM. This CDR3 is 15 amino acids long. This sample was taken from a study of OX40 agonist ivuxolimab in advanced cancers. Study findings and constraints: Low normalized clonal expansion also occurred in some nonresponding patients.

The clonotype originates from an adult with an advanced solid tumor such as melanoma, head and neck, liver or kidney cancer. The starting material was CD4+ or CD8+ T cells sorted from blood, obtained in a trial of the OX40 agonist ivuxolimab. The chain uses TRBV28 and TRBJ2-1, with 13 bases fitting TRBD2. CDR3 coding DNA: TGTGCCAGCCGCCGGACTAGCGGGAGAATGGATGAGCAGTTCTTC. This translates into CASRRTSGRMDEQFF.